Shown below are 26 T cell receptor beta chains from a single sample sequenced in a study of shared clonotypes between healthy human individuals. The table came from immunoSEQ multiplex PCR; TCRdb's copy has only in-frame clones and leaves some out. The data show some 2,100,000 clones, roughly 91% seen once. Naive CD8 cells lacked CD45RO, underwent positive selection for CCR7 and left out terminally differentiated effector memory CD45RA+ cells. Input material: naive CD8+ T cells from PBMCs. The receptors were sampled from a man between 18 and 29 years old in good health. Some clones in this sample may be carry-over from other donors' samples.

Details on this clone: Within the sample, other DNA sequences also encode this same CDR3. The chain has TRBV5-6 and TRBJ1-5, with 9 bases fitting TRBD1. J was trimmed by 2 bases and V by 0 bases; bases with no gene match: 0. This CDR3 comprises 15 residues. Germline-derived CDR1 and CDR2 are SGHDT and YYEEEE. CDR3 DNA sequence: TGTGCCAGCAGCTTGGGACAGGGGGGCAATCAGCCCCAGCATTTT. Translated: CASSLGQGGNQPQHF.

The chain is built from TRBV9 and TRBJ2-1; possible D gene TRBD1, 5 bases. Germline V gene lookup returns CDR1 SGDLS and CDR2 YYNGEE. The CDR3 extends over 17 amino acids. The germline V and J ends were trimmed by 5 bases and 1 base, with 19 bases remaining between them. The CDR3 DNA is TGTGCCAGCAGTGACAGTCCCTCAGGCGTGTCCTACAATGAGCAGTTCTTC. It encodes CASSDSPSGVSYNEQFF.

This clone was counted between two and nine times. The chain joins TRBV10-3 to TRBJ1-1; D may be TRBD1 (5 bases). This CDR3 has 13 amino acids. V was pared by 5 bases and J by 1 base, with 8 bases between. Germline CDR1 ENHRY, CDR2 SYGVKD. The CDR3 is CAISRGGNTEAFF. The CDR3 DNA sequence: TGTGCCATCAGTAGGGGAGGGAACACTGAAGCTTTCTTT.

This chain links TRBV4-3 with TRBJ2-5; no firm D call. Germline lookup yields CDR1 LGHNA and CDR2 YSLEER. The CDR3 runs 13 residues. V was pared by 0 bases and J by 4 bases, with 6 bases between. CDR3 sequence: CASSQDQGETQYF. CDR3 nucleotides: TGCGCCAGCAGCCAAGATCAAGGAGAGACCCAGTACTTC.

The chain combines TRBV2 with TRBJ2-7, with TRBD2 identical over 7 bases. Germline V gives CDR1 SNHLY, CDR2 FYNNEI. There are 14 residues in the CDR3. Trimming cost V 3 bases and J 3 bases; bases outside gene matches: 5. CDR3 sequence (DNA): TGTGCCAGCAGTGAGGGGGGGAGTTTCTACGAGCAGTACTTC. Amino acid sequence: CASSEGGSFYEQYF.

Comments on this clone: The sample has other DNA sequences that encode this CDR3 too. This chain joins TRBV5-1 and TRBJ1-2, with D perhaps matching TRBD1 (5 bases). The CDR3 is 12 residues long. Trimming cost V 2 bases and J 6 bases, with 8 bases left between them. CDR1 and CDR2 from the germline V gene are SGHRS and YFSETQ. CDR3 DNA: TGCGCCAGCAGCTTCCCGGGGGATGGCTACACCTTC. Amino acids: CASSFPGDGYTF.

The chain employs TRBV29-1 and TRBJ2-6; possibly TRBD1 for D (5 bases). V lost 7 bases to trimming and J lost 4 bases, with 8 bases between them. This CDR3 comprises 12 residues. Germline V lookup: CDR1 SQVTM, CDR2 ANQGSEA. CDR3 sequence (DNA): TGCAGCGGCCGGACAGGGGCCAACGTCCTGACTTTC. Translated: CSGRTGANVLTF.

The V and J genes are TRBV30 and TRBJ2-5; D not resolved. The DNA end favors TRBJ2-7, so the J call may be wrong. Germline lookup yields CDR1 GTSNPN and CDR2 SVGIG (reference sequence). The CDR3 totals 13 residues. CDR3 coding DNA: TGTGCCTGGAGTCCAGAATTCTCCTACGAGCAGTACTTC. Protein sequence: CAWSPEFSYEQYF.

The V gene is TRBV5-1, the J gene TRBJ2-1, with TRBD2 matching over 10 bases. Trimming at V came to 4 bases and at J to 4 bases, leaving 11 bases not matched to a gene. This CDR3 is built from 17 residues. Germline CDR1 is SGHRS and CDR2 is YFSETQ. The CDR3 nucleotides read TGCGCCAGCAGCCCAGTACTCGGACTAGCGGAGTACAATGAGCAGTTCTTC. Translated: CASSPVLGLAEYNEQFF.

V is TRBV19 and J is TRBJ2-5; no reliable D call. Trimming stripped 0 bases from V and 2 bases from J, with 13 bases between. The CDR3 length is 16 residues. Germline V gene sequence: CDR1 LNHDA, CDR2 SQIVND (reference sequence). This CDR3 reads CASSIDLFLGQETQYF. CDR3 DNA: TGTGCCAGTAGTATAGATCTATTCTTGGGGCAAGAGACCCAGTACTTC.

The chain recombines TRBV6-5 with TRBJ2-2; 7 bases match TRBD2. The CDR3 length is 16 residues. The J segment lost 1 base and the V segment lost 3 bases, leaving 5 bases of the junction unmatched. Germline CDR1 MNHEY, CDR2 SVGAGI. The CDR3 region is CASSYLSSGNTGELFF. In DNA, the CDR3 is TGTGCCAGCAGTTATTTGTCTAGCGGGAACACCGGGGAGCTGTTTTTT.

This chain connects TRBV28 to TRBJ2-1, with 12 bases aligning to TRBD2. The CDR3 covers 17 residues. The germline CDR1 and CDR2 sequences are MDHEN and SYDVKM. V shed 4 bases, J shed 8 bases, and the junction held 12 bases outside the gene matches. The CDR3 nucleotides read TGTGCCAGCAGTTCTCAGGTGGTGCTAGCGGGAGGGGATGAGCAGTTCTTC. Its translation: CASSSQVVLAGGDEQFF.

The chain couples TRBV11-2 to TRBJ2-1; D is uncertain. V gave up 2 bases and J gave up 2 bases, with 13 bases separating them. The CDR3 runs 16 residues. Germline V CDR1 and CDR2: SGHAT, FQNNGV. CDR3 coding DNA: TGTGCCAGCAGCTTAAGCGCTAGTGGCCCCTACAATGAGCAGTTCTTC. Encoded protein: CASSLSASGPYNEQFF.

V and J are TRBV30 and TRBJ1-1; D remains ambiguous. CDR3 length: 13 amino acids. V lost 2 bases and J 2 bases, leaving 9 bases between the germline ends. Looked up from germline, CDR1 is GTSNPN and CDR2 is SVGIG (reference sequence). As DNA, the CDR3 is TGTGCCTGGAGTCCTCAGGCCAACACTGAAGCTTTCTTT. Translated, it gives CAWSPQANTEAFF.

The rearrangement uses TRBV7-9 and TRBJ2-5; no clear D gene. The CDR3 runs to 13 residues. Germline CDR1 reads SEHNR; CDR2 reads FQNEAQ (reference sequence). V lost 1 base and J 4 bases, leaving 7 bases between the germline ends. In DNA, the CDR3 is TGTGCCAGCAGCTTAGGGGGTACAGAGACCCAGTACTTC. The encoded protein is CASSLGGTETQYF.

This clone has only one observation. The chain employs TRBV4-3 and TRBJ1-5, with D perhaps matching TRBD1 (6 bases). This CDR3 has 14 amino acids. V lost 0 bases to trimming and J lost 8 bases, with 11 bases between them. The V gene's germline CDR1 is LGHNA and CDR2 YSLEER. The chain's CDR3 is CASSQDQGWKPQHF. CDR3 nucleotide sequence: TGCGCCAGCAGCCAAGATCAGGGGTGGAAGCCCCAGCATTTT.

The CDR3 region has the DNA TGTGCCTGGAGGAACAGGCGCTCTGGGGCCAACGTCCTGACTTTC. Translation gives CAWRNRRSGANVLTF. The chain joins TRBV30 to TRBJ2-6; D possibly corresponds to TRBD1 (5 bases). Germline V gene sequence: CDR1 GTSNPN, CDR2 SVGIG (reference sequence). The V and J ends lost 3 bases and 0 bases respectively, with 9 bases between them. There are 15 residues in the CDR3.

V and J are TRBV5-1 and TRBJ2-7; D is perhaps TRBD1 or TRBD2 (5 bases each). Per the germline V gene, CDR1 is SGHRS and CDR2 is YFSETQ. The CDR3 contains 14 residues. The V end lost 3 bases, the J end lost 6 bases, and 16 bases lay between the germline ends. The CDR3 protein is CASSWGTPVGEQYF. The CDR3, as DNA: TGCGCCAGCAGCTGGGGGACGCCGGTGGGCGAGCAGTACTTC.

On this clone itself: This sample also contains other DNA sequences that code for the same CDR3. The gene calls are TRBV9 and TRBJ1-5, with a possible D match to TRBD1 (5 bases). Trimming stripped 3 bases from V and 0 bases from J, with 7 bases between. Germline V lookup: CDR1 SGDLS, CDR2 YYNGEE. The CDR3 is made up of 14 amino acids. In DNA, the CDR3 is TGTGCCAGCAGCGCCGGGGGTAGCAATCAGCCCCAGCATTTT. Translated: CASSAGGSNQPQHF.

The V call is TRBV4-1, the J call TRBJ2-7; weak D call: TRBD2 (7 bases). V lost 0 bases to trimming and J lost 2 bases, with 11 bases between them. There are 15 residues in the CDR3. Germline-derived CDR1 and CDR2 are MGHRA and YSYEKL. CDR3 nucleotides: TGCGCCAGCAGCCAAGATCGGGGGGCTCCCTACGAGCAGTACTTC. Its translation: CASSQDRGAPYEQYF.

This clone was seen a single time. Other DNA sequences in this sample translate to the same CDR3. V and J are TRBV27 and TRBJ2-7; D gene uncertain. The V end lost 6 bases, the J end lost 2 bases, and 11 bases lay between the germline ends. CDR1 is MNHEY and CDR2 is SMNVEV in the germline V gene (reference sequence). This CDR3 comprises 13 residues. The DNA for the CDR3 is TGTGCCAGCAGCTACGGACGGACCTACGAGCAGTACTTC. Translating gives CASSYGRTYEQYF.

The V and J genes are TRBV5-8 and TRBJ2-5; D is unresolved. From germline, CDR1 is SGHTS and CDR2 YDEGEE. The CDR3 is 11 amino acids. The V gene lost 0 bases and the J gene lost 7 bases, with 4 bases spanning the gap. The CDR3 sequence: CASSLGVTQYF. CDR3 nucleotides: TGTGCCAGCAGCTTGGGTGTGACCCAGTACTTC.

This chain connects TRBV11-2 to TRBJ2-1; D is possibly TRBD1 or TRBD2 (5 bases each). This CDR3 spans 17 amino acids. Trimming left V 5 bases short and J 5 bases short, with 22 bases between. Germline V gives CDR1 SGHAT, CDR2 FQNNGV. The CDR3: CASSPRAPGRNDNEQFF. DNA for the CDR3: TGTGCCAGCAGCCCCCGAGCCCCGGGACGGAACGACAATGAGCAGTTCTTC.

The chain recombines TRBV27 with TRBJ2-1; 7 bases are a match to TRBD2. The V gene's germline CDR1 is MNHEY and CDR2 SMNVEV (reference sequence). The CDR3 sequence is 17 residues long. V shed 2 bases and J 0 bases; nucleotides not matched to a gene: 7. DNA for the CDR3: TGTGCCAGCAGTTTACTCCTAGCGGAGGGCTCCTACAATGAGCAGTTCTTC. Amino acid sequence: CASSLLLAEGSYNEQFF.

A word on this clone: In the same sample, other DNA sequences code for this CDR3. The genes are TRBV11-2 and TRBJ2-7, with 8 nucleotides matching TRBD2. V was clipped by 3 bases and J by 3 bases; unmatched bases: 4. This CDR3 has 14 amino acids. Germline V lookup: CDR1 SGHAT, CDR2 FQNNGV. In DNA, the CDR3 is TGTGCCAGCAGCTTCGGCACTAGCGGCTACGAGCAGTACTTC. It specifies CASSFGTSGYEQYF.

The V gene is TRBV18, the J gene TRBJ1-5; a weak D match, TRBD1 (5 bases). Trimming cost V 3 bases and J 3 bases, with 12 bases left between them. CDR3 size: 15 residues. CDR1 KGHSH and CDR2 LQKENI come from the germline V gene. CDR3 protein: CASSPRDGINQPQHF. In DNA form, the CDR3 reads TGTGCCAGCTCACCGAGGGACGGAATCAATCAGCCCCAGCATTTT.